This entry is about one T cell receptor beta chain. Its antigen is unknown. The record originates from a study of blood T cells in healthy people across ages. This CDR3 spans 14 amino acids. Per the germline V gene, CDR1 is ENHRY and CDR2 is SYGVKD. Trimming left V 3 bases short and J 5 bases short, with 11 bases between. Together with a sample-barcoded 5' primer, a J-beta primer mix was included in a second PCR lasting about 6 to 11 cycles. A single record per CDR3 protein comes from TCRdb applying MiXCR to the 5' RACE reads. The top ten hold 18% of the sample, which has approximately 1,100,000 distinct CDR3 sequences, less than 50% seen once. Findings of the study overall: Roughly linearly, TCR beta diversity per million T cells fell as age increased.

Material for sequencing was blood. V gene TRBV10-3 combines with J gene TRBJ1-5, with D maybe TRBD1 (5 bases). The clonotype comes from a woman aged 60-75 years in good health. The CDR3 reads CAISEGRGDQPQHF. The CDR3 DNA is TGTGCCATCAGTGAAGGGCGGGGGGATCAGCCCCAGCATTTT.